The 22 T cell receptor beta chains given below trace back to one sample, sequenced in a study of cytotoxic CD8 clonotypes in ibrutinib-treated CLL (dated by TCRdb to the early 2020s). The time point tag for this specimen amounts to: approximately 2 years on ibrutinib. The receptor library was made with the immunoSEQ multiplex PCR assay. In TCRdb, the immuneACCESS table is reduced to in-frame sequences with V and J assigned. These tables do not hold every clone; where another copy was compared, an unresolved V gene accounts for under half, and the others remain unexplained. Counted in this sample were about 200,000 clones; 55% to 85% of them appeared once. Around 15% of the sample goes to the ten largest clones. Sequencing was performed on PBMCs, taken after 24 months of ibrutinib treatment. These receptors were taken from a human donor with chronic lymphocytic leukemia.

The rearrangement joins TRBV4-1 to TRBJ2-1; TRBD2 is a possible D gene (5 bases). Germline-derived CDR1 and CDR2 are MGHRA and YSYEKL. V lost 0 bases, J lost 16 bases, and 16 bases lay in between. This CDR3 has 13 residues. CDR3 sequence (DNA): TGCGCCAGCAGCCAAGATGACCGGGGATGGGTCTTCTTC. This encodes CASSQDDRGWVFF.

The chain recombines TRBV18 with TRBJ2-1; 8 bases are shared with TRBD1. The CDR3 runs 16 residues. V shed 2 bases, J shed 7 bases, and the junction held 10 bases outside the gene matches. Germline lookup yields CDR1 KGHSH and CDR2 LQKENI. The CDR3 here is CASSPGQGAFRNEQFF. The CDR3 DNA reads as TGTGCCAGCTCACCAGGGCAGGGGGCCTTTCGGAATGAGCAGTTCTTC.

V gene TRBV4-3 combines with J gene TRBJ1-3; D is perhaps TRBD1 (6 bases). V was pared by 0 bases and J by 3 bases, with 18 bases between. The germline CDR1 and CDR2 sequences are LGHNA and YSLEER. The CDR3 contains 18 residues. Here the CDR3 DNA reads TGCGCCAGCAGCCAAGATCTTGTGAGGGACACACATGGAAACACCATATATTTT. Its translation is CASSQDLVRDTHGNTIYF.

The chain is built from TRBV7-9 and TRBJ2-5; 10 bases fit TRBD1. Germline V lookup: CDR1 SEHNR, CDR2 FQNEAQ (reference sequence). The CDR3 has 16 residues. V lost 3 bases, J lost 2 bases, and 6 bases stayed unmatched. CDR3: CASSFRTGGRQETQYF. The CDR3 DNA reads as TGTGCCAGCAGCTTCCGGACAGGGGGTAGGCAAGAGACCCAGTACTTC.

Concerning this clone: An end of the junction differs from the germline gene, which may be a read error. This chain joins TRBV2 and TRBJ1-5; no clear D gene. From germline, CDR1 is SNHLY and CDR2 FYNNEI. This CDR3 spans 16 amino acids. The CDR3 loop is CASCDKFAVTVQPQHF. The CDR3 nucleotides read TGTGCCAGCTGTGATAAGTTTGCAGTTACTGTTCAGCCCCAGCATTTT.

The chain carries TRBV9 and TRBJ2-2; 8 positions match TRBD2. V lost 0 bases and J lost 4; bases outside the gene matches: 5. This CDR3 has 16 residues. The germline V gene has CDR1 SGDLS and CDR2 YYNGEE. The DNA for the CDR3 is TGTGCCAGCAGCGTAGCGGGAGGGCCGAGCACCGGGGAGCTGTTTTTT. Its protein product is CASSVAGGPSTGELFF.

This clone has more than one count but fewer than ten. The rearrangement links TRBV5-1 to TRBJ1-4, with a possible D match to TRBD1 (5 bases). V was clipped by 1 base and J by 8 bases, with 18 bases between them. Germline V gene data show CDR1 as SGHRS and CDR2 as YFSETQ. The CDR3 sequence is 16 residues long. CDR3 in DNA: TGCGCCAGCAGCTTGATTGCATGGCAGGGCTCCGAAAAACTGTTTTTT. Protein sequence: CASSLIAWQGSEKLFF.

The chain recombines TRBV7-6 with TRBJ2-4; D assignment may be TRBD1 or TRBD2 (5 bases each). CDR3 length equals 17 residues. Germline V lookup: CDR1 SGHVS, CDR2 FNYEAQ. Trimming cost V 5 bases and J 0 bases, with 17 bases left between them. This chain's CDR3 is CASSLNWDPLAKNIQYF. CDR3 DNA: TGTGCCAGCAGCCTGAACTGGGACCCACTAGCCAAAAACATTCAGTACTTC. Filled out from reference TRBV7-6 and TRBJ2-4, the complete variable domain reads GAGVSQSPRYKVTKRGQDVALRCDPISGHVSLYWYRQALGQGPEFLTYFNYEAQQDKSGLPNDRFSAERPEGSISTLTIQRTEQRDSAMYRCASSLNWDPLAKNIQYFGAGTRLSVL.

There are a few counts of this clone. The chain combines TRBV27 with TRBJ1-2; D not resolved. This CDR3 is 15 amino acids long. Germline loops: CDR1 MNHEY, CDR2 SMNVEV (reference sequence). V was clipped by 7 bases and J by 4 bases, with 19 bases between them. The CDR3 reads CASMTNGDGRYGYTF. The CDR3 DNA reads TGTGCCAGCATGACGAACGGCGACGGTCGCTATGGCTACACCTTC.

The chain uses TRBV30 and TRBJ1-2; D call uncertain. This CDR3 spans 13 amino acids. Germline V gene lookup returns CDR1 GTSNPN and CDR2 SVGIG (reference sequence). The ends were cut back, 3 bases at V and 7 bases at J, with 15 bases in the middle. CDR3 protein: CAWSPSVVRGYTF. As DNA, the CDR3 is TGTGCCTGGAGCCCCTCGGTGGTGCGTGGCTACACCTTC.

This clone was counted only a few times. V is TRBV12-5 and J is TRBJ2-1; no definite D call. V was cut by 4 bases and J by 9 bases, with 10 bases left in between. The CDR3 length is 12 residues. The germline CDR1 and CDR2 sequences are LGHNT and FRNRAP. CDR3: CASGSSGREQFF. CDR3 nucleotides: TGTGCTAGTGGTTCCTCCGGCCGTGAGCAGTTCTTC. The full variable domain, rest sourced from reference TRBV12-5 and TRBJ2-1, is DARVTQTPRHKVTEMGQEVTMRCQPILGHNTVFWYRQTMMQGLELLAYFRNRAPLDDSGMPKDRFSAEMPDATLATLKIQPSEPRDSAVYFCASGSSGREQFFGPGTRLTVL.

This chain links TRBV5-1 with TRBJ2-5; tentatively, D is TRBD1 or TRBD2 (5 bases each). V lost 0 bases, J lost 5 bases, and 14 bases lay in between. The CDR3 covers 15 residues. The germline V gene encodes CDR1 SGHRS and CDR2 YFSETQ. CDR3 sequence reads: CASSLAGTSRETQYF. In DNA form, the CDR3 reads TGCGCCAGCAGCTTGGCCGGGACCAGCAGGGAGACCCAGTACTTC.

V and J are TRBV5-4 and TRBJ2-5; a possible D gene is TRBD2 (5 bases). This CDR3 comprises 13 residues. V lost 4 bases to trimming and J lost 9 bases, with 16 bases between them. The germline gives CDR1 SGHNT, CDR2 YYREEE (reference sequence). The DNA for the CDR3 is TGTGCCAGCAGCAGGACTGGAGATTTGGCCCAGTACTTC. Protein: CASSRTGDLAQYF. Filled out from reference TRBV5-4 and TRBJ2-5, the complete variable domain reads ETGVTQSPTHLIKTRGQQVTLRCSSQSGHNTVSWYQQALGQGPQFIFQYYREEENGRGNFPPRFSGLQFPNYSSELNVNALELDDSALYLCASSRTGDLAQYFGPGTRLLVL.

The chain couples TRBV30 to TRBJ1-5; 8 bases are a match to TRBD1. This CDR3 spans 16 amino acids. CDR1 is GTSNPN and CDR2 is SVGIG in the germline V gene (reference sequence). J lost 4 bases, V lost 0 bases, and 8 bases had no gene match. The CDR3 coding sequence is TGTGCCTGGAGTGTTCGGCAGGGGGCAGGTAATCAGCCCCAGCATTTT. Its translation: CAWSVRQGAGNQPQHF.

This rearrangement joins TRBV29-1 to TRBJ2-7, with 7 bases fitting TRBD1. V dropped 8 bases and J dropped 3; count of bases not matched to a gene: 10. Germline CDR1 is SQVTM and CDR2 is ANQGSEA. The CDR3 loop spans 13 amino acids. CDR3 residues: CSISQGPLYEQYF. In nucleotides, the CDR3 is TGCAGCATATCACAGGGGCCTCTCTACGAGCAGTACTTC.

In nucleotides, the CDR3 is TGTGCCAGCAGCGTAGACAGTTACCTCTCCTACAATGAGCAGTTCTTC. It codes for CASSVDSYLSYNEQFF. The chain joins TRBV9 to TRBJ2-1, with D hard to call. Trimming removed 0 bases from V and 0 bases from J, with 10 bases in between. CDR3 length: 16 residues. Germline CDR1 is SGDLS and CDR2 is YYNGEE.

This chain joins TRBV4-2 and TRBJ2-3; 7 positions match TRBD2. Losses at the gene ends were 1 base for V and 1 base for J; bases not matched to a gene: 2. Germline V gene sequence: CDR1 LGHNA, CDR2 YNFKEQ. This CDR3 is built from 15 residues. CDR3 in amino acids: CASSQGAGGTDTQYF. In nucleotides, the CDR3 is TGTGCCAGCAGCCAAGGGGCGGGGGGCACAGATACGCAGTATTTT.

V gene TRBV23-1 combines with J gene TRBJ2-1; 13 positions match TRBD2. TRBV23-1 is designated an ORF whose function remains uncertain. The CDR3 runs 18 residues. V shed 0 bases and J 3 bases; nucleotides not matched to a gene: 5. The chain's CDR3 is CASSQSRLAGGCYNEQFF. Here the CDR3 DNA reads TGCGCCAGCAGTCAATCGAGACTAGCGGGAGGCTGCTACAATGAGCAGTTCTTC.

This clone was counted a few times. J is TRBJ1-2 and V is TRBV14; D remains ambiguous. There are 13 residues in the CDR3. With 2 bases removed from V and 4 bases from J, the gap between germline ends came to 8 bases. Germline CDR1 and CDR2: SGHDN and FVKESK. The CDR3 sequence is CASSQLPVYGYTF. CDR3 DNA: TGTGCCAGCAGCCAACTGCCAGTCTATGGCTACACCTTC. Looking up the rest from reference TRBV14 and TRBJ1-2 gives the full variable domain: EAGVTQFPSHSVIEKGQTVTLRCDPISGHDNLYWYRRVMGKEIKFLLHFVKESKQDESGMPNNRFLAERTGGTYSTLKVQPAELEDSGVYFCASSQLPVYGYTFGSGTRLTVV.

The chain carries TRBV11-2 and TRBJ2-7; 8 bases align to TRBD1. The V segment lost 0 bases and the J segment 2 bases; nucleotides outside the gene matches: 6. Germline assignment: CDR1 SGHAT and CDR2 FQNNGV. The CDR3 spans 16 residues. The chain's CDR3 is CASSLDVGQVTYEQYF. The CDR3 region has the DNA TGTGCCAGCAGCTTAGATGTGGGACAGGTGACCTACGAGCAGTACTTC.

The J gene is TRBJ2-1, the V gene TRBV29-1; 7 bases match TRBD1. Germline assignment: CDR1 SQVTM and CDR2 ANQGSEA. The ends lost 6 bases at V and 4 bases at J; junction bases unmatched: 6. CDR3 length: 13 amino acids. CDR3 bases: TGCAGCGTCGGGACAGTGGAATACAATGAGCAGTTCTTC. It codes for CSVGTVEYNEQFF.

The chain combines TRBV30 with TRBJ1-1; no firm D call. This CDR3 is built from 13 residues. Per the germline V gene, CDR1 is GTSNPN and CDR2 is SVGIG (reference sequence). Between the trimmed V and J ends, which lost 4 bases and 7 bases, there was a span of 16 bases. The DNA of the CDR3 is TGTGCCTGGACCCAAGGGCAACCGTATGAAGCTTTCTTT. Translating it yields CAWTQGQPYEAFF.